These 30 T cell receptor beta chains came from one sample sequenced in a study of cytomegalovirus exposure and HLA in healthy donors. PCR employed 60 Vbeta and 13 Jbeta primers. The method was immunoSEQ multiplex PCR; TCRdb's version includes in-frame clones alone and lacks a portion of them. The sample shows some 200,000 clones, 70% of them seen only once. The specimen was PBMCs. These receptors were collected from a man aged 35-49 years in good health and CMV-seropositive.

The rearrangement links TRBV2 to TRBJ2-7, with a possible D match to TRBD2 (6 bases). V lost 6 bases to trimming and J lost 7 bases, with 16 bases between them. The CDR3 has 13 amino acids. Germline V gene data show CDR1 as SNHLY and CDR2 as FYNNEI. The CDR3 reads CASSAGLPLEQYF. In DNA form, the CDR3 reads TGTGCCAGCAGCGCGGGACTCCCATTGGAGCAGTACTTC.

The chain joins TRBV6-1 to TRBJ2-7; D possibly corresponds to TRBD1 (5 bases). Germline assignment: CDR1 MNHNS and CDR2 SASEGT. V lost 4 bases and J 5 bases, leaving 12 bases between the germline ends. This CDR3 region has 13 residues. CDR3 in amino acids: CASSGPFRDEQYF. The CDR3 DNA reads TGTGCCAGCAGTGGACCTTTCAGGGACGAGCAGTACTTC.

For the CDR3, the DNA is TGCGCCAGCAGCCCAAGCCCAGGGGCCTATGAGCAGTTCTTC. Residues: CASSPSPGAYEQFF. The V and J genes are TRBV4-3 and TRBJ2-1; weak D call: TRBD1 (6 bases). Germline CDR1 and CDR2: LGHNA and YSLEER. CDR3 size: 14 residues. The V end lost 4 bases, the J end lost 8 bases, and 15 bases lay between the germline ends.

Only a few counts were recorded for this clone. The CDR3 loop is CASMDSQTYNSPLHF. The CDR3 DNA reads as TGTGCCAGCATGGACTCGCAGACCTATAATTCACCCCTCCACTTT. The chain carries TRBV7-8 and TRBJ1-6; D remains ambiguous. The CDR3 totals 15 residues. CDR1 SGHVS and CDR2 FQNEAQ come from the germline V gene. V lost 7 bases and J lost 2, with 12 bases in between.

V gene TRBV9 combines with J gene TRBJ2-1, with 9 nucleotides matching TRBD2. CDR3 length: 16 residues. With V trimmed by 1 base and J by 4 bases, 6 bases remained unmatched. Germline V lookup: CDR1 SGDLS, CDR2 YYNGEE. The CDR3 reads CASSVRAGGNYNEQFF. For the CDR3, the DNA is TGTGCCAGCAGCGTACGAGCGGGGGGCAATTACAATGAGCAGTTCTTC. The complete variable domain, with remaining parts taken from reference TRBV9 and TRBJ2-1, reads DSGVTQTPKHLITATGQRVTLRCSPRSGDLSVYWYQQSLDQGLQFLIQYYNGEERAKGNILERFSAQQFPDLHSELNLSSLELGDSALYFCASSVRAGGNYNEQFFGPGTRLTVL.

The V call is TRBV14, the J call TRBJ2-3; a possible D gene is TRBD1 (5 bases). The V end lost 4 bases, the J end lost 4 bases, and 15 bases lay between the germline ends. The length of the CDR3 is 15 residues. CDR1 and CDR2 from the germline V gene are SGHDN and FVKESK. CDR3 in amino acids: CASSPDRVRADTQYF. DNA for the CDR3: TGTGCCAGCAGCCCCGACAGAGTTCGGGCAGATACGCAGTATTTT.

V gene TRBV6-1 combines with J gene TRBJ1-5, with D hard to call. The CDR3 has 14 amino acids. Trimming removed 8 bases at V and 3 bases at J, with 14 bases between. Germline-derived CDR1 and CDR2 are MNHNS and SASEGT. Written as DNA, the CDR3 is TGTGCCAGCGCCAGTCCGGGTTACAATCAGCCCCAGCATTTT. This codes for CASASPGYNQPQHF.

This chain joins TRBV19 and TRBJ1-1; tentative D call: TRBD1 (6 bases). The length of the CDR3 is 13 residues. Deletions cut 1 base from V and 5 bases from J, with 8 bases between. Looked up from germline, CDR1 is LNHDA and CDR2 is SQIVND (reference sequence). The CDR3 sequence is CASSIVRGTEAFF. For the CDR3, the DNA is TGTGCCAGTAGTATAGTAAGGGGGACTGAAGCTTTCTTT.

The CDR3 here is CASSFPDSPPRPAFF. CDR3 nucleotides: TGTGCCAGCAGCTTTCCGGACAGCCCCCCAAGGCCGGCTTTCTTT. The rearrangement joins TRBV13 to TRBJ1-1; tentative D call: TRBD1 (6 bases). V lost 3 bases to trimming and J lost 11 bases, with 22 bases between them. The V gene's germline CDR1 is PRHDT and CDR2 FYEKMQ (reference sequence). The CDR3 extends over 15 amino acids.

The chain recombines TRBV6-1 with TRBJ1-1, with a weak D call TRBD1 (6 bases). The CDR3 has 15 amino acids. Trimming took off 1 base at V and 0 bases at J, with 9 bases between the two ends. CDR1 MNHNS and CDR2 SASEGT come from the germline V gene. Here the CDR3 DNA reads TGTGCCAGCAGTGAAGAGACAGGTCTGAACACTGAAGCTTTCTTT. This gives the protein CASSEETGLNTEAFF.

The rearrangement links TRBV5-1 to TRBJ2-5; TRBD1 matches at 9 bases. V lost 6 bases, J lost 2 bases, and 5 bases stayed unmatched. Germline V gene data show CDR1 as SGHRS and CDR2 as YFSETQ. The CDR3 is made up of 14 amino acids. DNA of the CDR3: TGCGCCAGCACTCGGACAGGGGATCAAGAGACCCAGTACTTC. It codes for CASTRTGDQETQYF.

This chain links TRBV7-9 with TRBJ1-1; D ambiguous. V shed 5 bases and J shed 7 bases, with 11 bases lying between them. CDR3 length: 12 amino acids. In germline, CDR1 is SEHNR, CDR2 FQNEAQ (reference sequence). The CDR3 sequence is CASSRGQNEAFF. In DNA form, the CDR3 reads TGTGCCAGCAGCCGAGGGCAGAATGAAGCTTTCTTT.

The rearrangement uses TRBV5-4 and TRBJ2-7; TRBD2 matches 9 bases. Unmatched junction bases numbered 15, after V lost 4 bases and J lost 7 bases. The CDR3 totals 16 residues. Germline CDR1 and CDR2: SGHNT and YYREEE (reference sequence). This chain's CDR3 is CASSRGGSGGPREQYF. CDR3 nucleotide sequence: TGTGCCAGCAGCCGAGGGGGAAGCGGGGGGCCGAGAGAGCAGTACTTC.

The rearrangement links TRBV28 to TRBJ2-2; maybe TRBD1 (6 bases). CDR3 length: 17 amino acids. With 5 bases removed from V and 2 bases from J, the gap between germline ends came to 18 bases. The V gene's germline CDR1 is MDHEN and CDR2 SYDVKM. In DNA, the CDR3 is TGTGCCAGCAGTCTCACCGGGACATTTTTTAACACCGGGGAGCTGTTTTTT. Encoded protein: CASSLTGTFFNTGELFF.

This clone came up a few times. The rearrangement joins TRBV7-9 to TRBJ2-7; no reliable D call. Trimming cost V 5 bases and J 5 bases, with 22 bases left between them. CDR1 and CDR2 from the germline V gene are SEHNR and FQNEAQ (reference sequence). The CDR3 spans 16 residues. For the CDR3, the DNA is TGTGCCAGCAGCCCCCACCTAGGCAGTCAACGGGACGAGCAGTACTTC. Protein sequence: CASSPHLGSQRDEQYF.

This sequence joins TRBV21-1 and TRBJ2-1; TRBD2 is the table's D call and was not checked against the DNA. TRBV21-1 is flagged as a pseudogene. This CDR3 is built from 16 residues. The CDR3 sequence: CASSKWGGGKNNEQFF. For the CDR3, the DNA is TGTGCCAGCAGCAAATGGGGAGGGGGAAAAAACAATGAGCAGTTCTTC.

The rearrangement uses TRBV2 and TRBJ2-3; TRBD2 might be the D (6 bases). Germline V CDR1 and CDR2: SNHLY, FYNNEI. CDR3 length equals 15 residues. The V gene lost 0 bases and the J gene lost 4 bases, with 11 bases spanning the gap. The CDR3 reads CASSEARGSADTQYF. The DNA of the CDR3 is TGTGCCAGCAGTGAAGCGCGGGGAAGCGCAGATACGCAGTATTTT.

This clone was seen more than once but under ten times. The chain combines TRBV5-4 with TRBJ2-5; D might be TRBD1 (6 bases). V was clipped by 4 bases and J by 2 bases, with 15 bases between them. The CDR3 length is 15 residues. The V gene's germline CDR1 is SGHNT and CDR2 YYREEE (reference sequence). The CDR3 sequence is CASSQPGTNQETQYF. Written as DNA, the CDR3 is TGTGCCAGCAGCCAACCCGGGACAAATCAAGAGACCCAGTACTTC.

The V call is TRBV11-3, the J call TRBJ2-7; 11 bases fit TRBD1. V gave up 3 bases and J gave up 5 bases; unmatched junction bases: 6. The V gene's germline CDR1 is SGHNT and CDR2 YENEEA. This CDR3 contains 15 residues. The CDR3 nucleotides are TGTGCCAGCAGCTTCCGGGGACAGGGGGACAACGAGCAGTACTTC. Amino acids: CASSFRGQGDNEQYF.

V gene TRBV28 combines with J gene TRBJ2-3, with D tentatively TRBD2 (7 bases). Germline-derived CDR1 and CDR2 are MDHEN and SYDVKM. The CDR3 is made up of 15 amino acids. Trimming shortened V by 3 bases and J by 0 bases, and 10 bases separated the two germline ends. The DNA for the CDR3 is TGTGCCAGCAGTTTGGGGGGGCGGAGCACAGATACGCAGTATTTT. As protein: CASSLGGRSTDTQYF.

Regarding this clone: The sample carries other DNA sequences with the same CDR3. The chain carries TRBV15 and TRBJ2-3; weak D call: TRBD1 (5 bases). V lost 0 bases and J 3 bases, leaving 7 bases between the germline ends. Germline CDR1 LNHNV, CDR2 YYDKDF (reference sequence). The CDR3 loop spans 14 amino acids. The CDR3 protein is CATSRDQGTDTQYF. CDR3 sequence (DNA): TGTGCCACCAGCAGAGATCAGGGTACAGATACGCAGTATTTT.

This chain links TRBV5-5 with TRBJ1-3; TRBD1 might be the D (5 bases). The CDR3 is 15 residues long. Germline-derived CDR1 and CDR2 are SGHKS and YYEKEE (reference sequence). The V end lost 4 bases, the J end lost 2 bases, and 13 bases lay between the germline ends. This chain's CDR3 is CASSLVGTAGNTIYF. DNA for the CDR3: TGTGCCAGCAGCCTTGTGGGGACTGCTGGAAACACCATATATTTT.

The rearrangement uses TRBV10-3 and TRBJ2-3; D might be TRBD2 (5 bases). Per germline, CDR1 ENHRY and CDR2 SYGVKD. With 10 bases removed from V and 2 bases from J, the gap between germline ends came to 10 bases. The CDR3 is 12 residues long. CDR3 loop: CATLGITDTQYF. The CDR3 DNA is TGTGCCACCCTCGGGATCACAGATACGCAGTATTTT.

CDR3 sequence: CASSQGSGDSQETQYF. The CDR3 DNA follows: TGCGCCAGCAGCCAAGGCTCTGGGGACAGCCAAGAGACCCAGTACTTC. This chain connects TRBV4-1 to TRBJ2-5, with 7 bases identical to TRBD1. V shed 1 base, J shed 1 base, and the junction held 6 bases outside the gene matches. The CDR3 covers 16 residues. Germline-derived CDR1 and CDR2 are MGHRA and YSYEKL.

The J gene is TRBJ2-2, the V gene TRBV7-2; the D gene is possibly TRBD2 (7 bases). The germline V gene encodes CDR1 SGHTA and CDR2 FQGNSA. This CDR3 contains 13 residues. V was clipped by 10 bases and J by 2 bases, with 11 bases between them. CDR3 nucleotide sequence: TGTGCCAACACGGGGGGCAACACCGGGGAGCTGTTTTTT. Translation gives CANTGGNTGELFF.

This chain connects TRBV7-8 to TRBJ2-7, with 7 bases fitting TRBD1. From germline, CDR1 is SGHVS and CDR2 FQNEAQ. The V gene end was trimmed by 0 bases and the J gene end by 2 bases; junction bases not matched to a gene: 4. This CDR3 is 15 amino acids long. Here the CDR3 reads CASSLAKGAAYEQYF. The CDR3 DNA is TGTGCCAGCAGCTTAGCAAAGGGGGCCGCCTACGAGCAGTACTTC.

J is TRBJ1-1 and V is TRBV4-1; D is possibly TRBD1 (5 bases). The CDR3 spans 16 residues. V lost 4 bases and J 4 bases, leaving 19 bases between the germline ends. Germline V gene data show CDR1 as MGHRA and CDR2 as YSYEKL. The DNA of the CDR3 is TGCGCCAGCAGCCCGGAGGGGCTCCAGAGGGGCACTGAAGCTTTCTTT. It translates to CASSPEGLQRGTEAFF.

The chain carries TRBV11-2 and TRBJ2-7; D is perhaps TRBD1 (7 bases). The ends were cut back, 1 base at V and 6 bases at J, with 13 bases in the middle. Germline CDR1 and CDR2: SGHAT and FQNNGV. CDR3 length: 14 amino acids. CDR3 sequence: CASSLGTGDCEQYF. The CDR3 DNA sequence: TGTGCCAGCAGCTTAGGTACAGGGGACTGCGAGCAGTACTTC.

The chain carries TRBV15 and TRBJ1-1, with TRBD1 matching over 9 bases. The CDR3 totals 16 residues. J was trimmed by 10 bases and V by 0 bases; bases with no gene match: 12. Germline CDR1 LNHNV, CDR2 YYDKDF (reference sequence). Written as DNA, the CDR3 is TGTGCCACCAGCAGAGAGGGCCGACAGGGGGGAGTTGGAGCTTTCTTT. Encoded protein: CATSREGRQGGVGAFF.

This clone was seen just once. The chain carries TRBV18 and TRBJ1-5; D may be TRBD1 (6 bases). The CDR3 length is 15 residues. V was cut by 4 bases and J by 3 bases, with 13 bases left in between. Germline values: CDR1 KGHSH, CDR2 LQKENI. Here the CDR3 DNA reads TGTGCCAGCTCACGGGCAGGGGTTGACAATCAGCCCCAGCATTTT. Protein product: CASSRAGVDNQPQHF.